These 9 T cell receptor beta chains originate from one sample sequenced in a study of patients and donors after allogeneic stem cell transplantation. TCRdb processed the RT-PCR reads anew with MiXCR; each CDR3 protein has one entry. The data contain fewer than 500,000 distinct CDR3 sequences, under 20% of them seen just once; the ten biggest clones take up 7.2%. Source material: blood, either unsorted or a sorted T cell fraction (not recorded which). The receptors were gathered from a human donor who was either an allogeneic HSCT recipient or a stem cell or donor lymphocyte infusion donor (not recorded which). It is not recorded whose cells these are; they may come from a transplant donor.

The chain couples TRBV7-9 to TRBJ1-2, with a tentative D call TRBD1 (6 bases). V was shortened by 5 bases and J by 2 bases, with 12 bases between the two germline ends. The CDR3 consists of 14 residues. Germline loops: CDR1 SEHNR, CDR2 FQNEAQ (reference sequence). CDR3 sequence (DNA): TGTGCCAGCAGCATGAACAGGGAGAACTATGGCTACACCTTC. Protein sequence: CASSMNRENYGYTF.

The V gene is TRBV25-1, the J gene TRBJ2-3; 7 bases align to TRBD1. V shed 4 bases and J 4 bases; nucleotides not matched to a gene: 8. Per germline, CDR1 MGHDK and CDR2 SYGVNS. The CDR3 contains 15 residues. The CDR3 protein is CASSAQGRQSDTQYF. The DNA of the CDR3 is TGTGCCAGCAGTGCACAGGGGCGTCAGTCAGATACGCAGTATTTT.

V gene TRBV4-1 combines with J gene TRBJ1-2; D possibly corresponds to TRBD1 (5 bases). Germline CDR1 and CDR2: MGHRA and YSYEKL. The CDR3 runs to 16 residues. V was trimmed by 4 bases and J by 8 bases, leaving 23 bases between them. For the CDR3, the DNA is TGCGCCAGCAGCCTTCGGGTGCCAGGGCATCCAGAGGGCTACACCTTC. Its translation: CASSLRVPGHPEGYTF.

This CDR3 is CASSSGQPGQETQYF. CDR3 sequence (DNA): TGTGCCAGCTCATCGGGCCAACCGGGGCAAGAGACCCAGTACTTC. The gene calls are TRBV18 and TRBJ2-5, with D perhaps TRBD2 (5 bases). Trimming removed 5 bases at V and 2 bases at J, with 15 bases between. Germline CDR1 is KGHSH and CDR2 is LQKENI. The CDR3 has 15 amino acids.

V usage is TRBV20-1 and J usage is TRBJ2-5, with D tentatively TRBD1 or TRBD2 (5 bases each). V was pared by 3 bases and J by 4 bases, with 12 bases between. Germline V gene data show CDR1 as DFQATT and CDR2 as SNEGSKA (reference sequence). This CDR3 is 13 amino acids long. This CDR3 reads CSASRGQRETQYF. The CDR3 DNA is TGCAGTGCTAGCCGGGGCCAGCGAGAGACCCAGTACTTC.

This clonotype was detected a few times. This sequence joins TRBV21-1 and TRBJ2-3; TRBD2 was called by the table and not checked on the DNA. TRBV21-1 is reported as a pseudogene. The CDR3 contains 16 residues. The CDR3 region is CASSPRAASSTDTQYF. CDR3 DNA: TGTGCCAGCAGCCCCCGCGCAGCCTCTAGCACAGATACGCAGTATTTT.

This clonotype appeared many times. The rearrangement joins TRBV4-3 to TRBJ2-1, with 11 bases aligning to TRBD2. Germline V gives CDR1 LGHNA, CDR2 YSLEER. The CDR3 is 17 residues long. J lost 4 bases, V lost 4 bases, and 9 bases had no gene match. The CDR3 DNA sequence: TGCGCCAGCAGCCCTCGAGTGGCTAGCGGGGGGTACAATGAGCAGTTCTTC. Amino acids: CASSPRVASGGYNEQFF.

This clonotype was recorded at least ten times. The rearrangement joins TRBV12-3 or TRBV12-4 to TRBJ2-7, with D possibly being TRBD1 (5 bases). The V gene lost 6 bases and the J gene lost 3 bases, with 18 bases spanning the gap. The CDR3 is 15 amino acids. For the CDR3, the DNA is TGTGCCAGCAGCGAATCGAACAGGCTTTACTACGAGCAGTACTTC. It codes for CASSESNRLYYEQYF.

This clonotype was picked up a small number of times. The chain employs TRBV6-5 and TRBJ1-2; no clear D gene. The CDR3 is made up of 14 amino acids. Germline assignment: CDR1 MNHEY and CDR2 SVGAGI. V lost 4 bases, J lost 0 bases, and 9 bases lay in between. The CDR3 region has the DNA TGTGCCAGCAGTTTAGAACCAGCTAACTATGGCTACACCTTC. Translating it yields CASSLEPANYGYTF.